The following is a T cell receptor (beta chain) sequence with its context. The sample comes from a study of T cell responses to AZD1222 COVID-19 vaccine. Assay used: immunoSEQ multiplex PCR; TCRdb lists only in-frame clones, some missing. The sample holds some 130,000 clones, approximately 84% seen once. The junction had 5 bases not matched to a gene; V was cut back by 3 bases and J by 1 base. Per germline, CDR1 GTSNPN and CDR2 SVGIG (reference sequence). The CDR3 runs to 14 residues. The TCR was taken from an adult in good health. The source material was peripheral blood, sampled on day 0 of AZD1222 vaccination. The rearrangement joins TRBV30 to TRBJ2-7; TRBD1 agrees at 8 bases. This chain's CDR3 is CAWRRQGPSYEQYF. CDR3 bases: TGTGCCTGGAGGAGACAGGGGCCATCCTACGAGCAGTACTTC.